The 31 T cell receptor beta chains reported below all come from one sample, sequenced in a study of T cell changes during pregnancy in multiple sclerosis (dated by TCRdb to about 2019). The library was made by the immunoSEQ multiplex PCR assay. Drawn from immuneACCESS, this table holds only the in-frame rearrangements with V and J called that TCRdb kept. Clones are partly lost; checked studies trace under half to an unresolved V gene and leave the rest unexplained. Across this sample there are tens of thousands of clones, with approximately 91% seen only once. The ten largest clones add up to 1.3% of the sample. The source material was peripheral blood, sampled in the second trimester of pregnancy. These receptors were collected from a female donor with multiple sclerosis, enrolled in a pregnancy study.

V gene TRBV29-1 combines with J gene TRBJ2-7; TRBD1 is a possible D gene (5 bases). CDR1 SQVTM and CDR2 ANQGSEA come from the germline V gene. V was cut by 3 bases and J by 3 bases, with 12 bases left in between. This CDR3 region has 13 residues. As DNA, the CDR3 is TGCAGCGTTGACAGGGATGGGAACTACGAGCAGTACTTC. Translated, it gives CSVDRDGNYEQYF.

The genes are TRBV4-1 and TRBJ1-1, with 7 bases aligning to TRBD1. The J segment lost 0 bases and the V segment lost 3 bases, leaving 1 base of the junction unmatched. Germline V gene data show CDR1 as MGHRA and CDR2 as YSYEKL. The CDR3 runs to 14 residues. CDR3 protein: CASSQTGLNTEAFF. CDR3 nucleotide sequence: TGCGCCAGCAGCCAGACAGGGCTGAACACTGAAGCTTTCTTT.

The chain uses TRBV18 and TRBJ2-1, with TRBD2 as a possible D gene (6 bases). Between the trimmed V and J ends, which lost 0 bases and 2 bases, there was a span of 11 bases. The CDR3 is 16 residues long. The germline V gene has CDR1 KGHSH and CDR2 LQKENI. For the CDR3, the DNA is TGTGCCAGCTCACCACCCGGGGGTAGGGCCTACAATGAGCAGTTCTTC. Translation gives CASSPPGGRAYNEQFF.

This chain links TRBV2 with TRBJ1-6; D not certain. The CDR3 consists of 15 residues. The ends were cut back, 6 bases at V and 7 bases at J, with 16 bases in the middle. The germline V gene has CDR1 SNHLY and CDR2 FYNNEI. CDR3 loop: CASSLAPGGNSPLHF. The CDR3 DNA reads as TGTGCCAGCAGCTTAGCGCCCGGCGGAAATTCACCCCTCCACTTT.

This chain links TRBV7-9 with TRBJ2-3; the match to TRBD2 covers 8 bases. The V gene's germline CDR1 is SEHNR and CDR2 FQNEAQ (reference sequence). This CDR3 contains 15 residues. The ends lost 0 bases at V and 1 base at J; junction bases unmatched: 0. CDR3 amino acids: CASSLASGGTDTQYF. CDR3 sequence (DNA): TGTGCCAGCAGCTTAGCTAGCGGGGGCACAGATACGCAGTATTTT.

This CDR3 reads CASSLSGVFGYTF. As DNA, the CDR3 is TGCGCCAGCAGCTTGTCGGGGGTTTTTGGCTACACCTTC. This chain links TRBV5-1 with TRBJ1-2, with a possible D match to TRBD1 (5 bases). Trimming cost V 1 base and J 7 bases, with 11 bases left between them. Per the germline V gene, CDR1 is SGHRS and CDR2 is YFSETQ. This CDR3 comprises 13 residues.

Details on this clone: The junction departs from germline at one end; a sequencing error may be responsible. The CDR3 DNA reads as TGTGCTAGCAGCTTAGGGGGCCCTGGGGCCAACGTCCTGACTTTC. Encoded protein: CASSLGGPGANVLTF. The chain uses TRBV7-7 and TRBJ2-6, with 7 bases fitting TRBD1. This CDR3 spans 15 amino acids. Germline-derived CDR1 and CDR2 are SSHAT and FNYEAQ (reference sequence).

The J gene is TRBJ1-6, the V gene TRBV9; D is ambiguous. The CDR3 has 14 amino acids. V gave up 3 bases and J gave up 7 bases, with 11 bases separating them. Looked up from germline, CDR1 is SGDLS and CDR2 is YYNGEE. CDR3 protein: CASSASLRNSPLHF. Written as DNA, the CDR3 is TGTGCCAGCAGCGCCAGTCTGCGGAATTCACCCCTCCACTTT.

This chain uses TRBV4-3 with TRBJ1-2; TRBD1 is a possible D gene (6 bases). The CDR3 totals 17 residues. V was trimmed by 4 bases and J by 3 bases, leaving 21 bases between them. Germline CDR1 is LGHNA and CDR2 is YSLEER. The CDR3 region has the DNA TGCGCCAGCAGCCTAAAGGGAACTCGGGGGGCGGACTATGGCTACACCTTC. Protein product: CASSLKGTRGADYGYTF.

Here the CDR3 DNA reads TGTGCCAGTAGTCCCGGACAGTCAAACTCACCCCTCCACTTT. This translates into CASSPGQSNSPLHF. The rearrangement uses TRBV19 and TRBJ1-6; D is perhaps TRBD1 (6 bases). Trimming left V 5 bases short and J 10 bases short, with 15 bases between. The CDR3 is 14 amino acids. CDR1 and CDR2 (germline): LNHDA, SQIVND (reference sequence).

V is TRBV28 and J is TRBJ2-7; 8 positions agree with TRBD2. Looked up from germline, CDR1 is MDHEN and CDR2 is SYDVKM. Germline trimming cut 4 bases from V and 1 base from J; bases unmatched to any gene: 6. The CDR3 extends over 15 amino acids. The CDR3 nucleotides are TGTGCCAGCAGTTCGGGAGGGGCCATGTCCTACGAGCAGTACTTC. It translates to CASSSGGAMSYEQYF.

CDR3: CASSPRQGRDEQFF. The CDR3 DNA follows: TGCGCCAGCAGCCCCCGACAGGGGAGGGATGAGCAGTTCTTC. The V call is TRBV4-1, the J call TRBJ2-1; D is perhaps TRBD1 (8 bases). The CDR3 extends over 14 amino acids. Per germline, CDR1 MGHRA and CDR2 YSYEKL. The V gene lost 4 bases and the J gene lost 8 bases, with 15 bases spanning the gap.

This clone appeared once. The chain combines TRBV30 with TRBJ1-2, with unresolved D. V was shortened by 2 bases and J by 8 bases, with 9 bases between the two germline ends. Germline V lookup: CDR1 GTSNPN, CDR2 SVGIG (reference sequence). This CDR3 spans 11 amino acids. DNA of the CDR3: TGTGCCTGGAGTCAACAGTGGGGCTACACCTTC. It is translated as CAWSQQWGYTF.

The chain is built from TRBV7-6 and TRBJ1-2, with 7 bases that match TRBD1. Trimming removed 7 bases from V and 4 bases from J; junction bases left unmatched: 9. The CDR3 runs to 14 residues. Germline CDR1 SGHVS, CDR2 FNYEAQ. The CDR3 here is CASTSTGNGYGYTF. As DNA, the CDR3 is TGTGCCAGCACCTCGACAGGGAATGGCTATGGCTACACCTTC.

The chain links TRBV6-5 to TRBJ2-7, with D perhaps matching TRBD2 (6 bases). Trimming shortened V by 0 bases and J by 0 bases, and 12 bases separated the two germline ends. The CDR3 has 16 residues. Germline CDR1 is MNHEY and CDR2 is SVGAGI. This CDR3 is CASSYSTGESSYEQYF. The CDR3 coding sequence is TGTGCCAGCAGTTACTCGACGGGAGAAAGCTCCTACGAGCAGTACTTC.

The chain employs TRBV6-4 and TRBJ2-1; 13 bases line up with TRBD2. Per germline, CDR1 MRHNA and CDR2 SNTAGT. The CDR3 length is 18 residues. After removal of 7 bases from V and 7 bases from J, the junction contained 16 bases not matched to a gene. CDR3: CASTPTLGLAGVANEQFF. In DNA, the CDR3 is TGTGCCAGCACCCCGACCTTAGGACTAGCGGGGGTGGCGAATGAGCAGTTCTTC.

This sequence joins TRBV5-1 and TRBJ1-1; 7 bases align to TRBD1. Germline CDR1 SGHRS, CDR2 YFSETQ. CDR3 length: 16 amino acids. V gave up 2 bases and J gave up 1 base; unmatched junction bases: 8. In DNA, the CDR3 is TGCGCCAGCAGCTTAGACAGGGCTAGGGCGAACACTGAAGCTTTCTTT. Its protein product is CASSLDRARANTEAFF.

V gene TRBV7-2 combines with J gene TRBJ1-1; D perhaps matches TRBD1 (6 bases). V dropped 5 bases and J dropped 1 base, with 20 bases sitting between them. This CDR3 comprises 17 residues. Germline CDR1 and CDR2: SGHTA and FQGNSA. CDR3 in DNA: TGTGCCAGCAGCCCCTCCCGGGGCAGGGGACAGAACACTGAAGCTTTCTTT. It encodes CASSPSRGRGQNTEAFF.

V and J are TRBV7-9 and TRBJ2-5; TRBD2 matches at 10 bases. The V and J ends lost 5 bases and 5 bases, in that order; junction bases with no gene match: 8. This CDR3 has 15 residues. The germline CDR1 and CDR2 sequences are SEHNR and FQNEAQ (reference sequence). CDR3 bases: TGTGCCAGCAGCCTTACTAGCGGGGATTTTGAGACCCAGTACTTC. It yields the protein CASSLTSGDFETQYF.

J is TRBJ2-1 and V is TRBV5-4, with 8 bases that match TRBD2. The germline V gene encodes CDR1 SGHNT and CDR2 YYREEE (reference sequence). V lost 0 bases, J lost 0 bases, and 2 bases stayed unmatched. The CDR3 consists of 16 residues. CDR3 DNA: TGTGCCAGCAGCTTGGGACGGGGGGGCTCCTACAATGAGCAGTTCTTC. Amino acid sequence: CASSLGRGGSYNEQFF. Full variable domain (missing parts from reference TRBV5-4 and TRBJ2-1): ETGVTQSPTHLIKTRGQQVTLRCSSQSGHNTVSWYQQALGQGPQFIFQYYREEENGRGNFPPRFSGLQFPNYSSELNVNALELDDSALYLCASSLGRGGSYNEQFFGPGTRLTVL.

This clone was seen a single time. The V call is TRBV5-6, the J call TRBJ1-2, with D possibly TRBD1 on 6 matching bases. The CDR3 length is 12 residues. CDR1 and CDR2 (germline): SGHDT, YYEEEE. V was trimmed by 3 bases and J by 7 bases, leaving 10 bases between them. Here the CDR3 DNA reads TGTGCCAGCAGCTCGAGCAGGGGTGGCTACACCTTC. Amino acid sequence: CASSSSRGGYTF.

The CDR3 nucleotides read TGTGCCAGCAGCATTGACATAGCCTACGAGCAGTACTTC. Translation: CASSIDIAYEQYF. J is TRBJ2-7 and V is TRBV7-9; D remains ambiguous. Germline V gene lookup returns CDR1 SEHNR and CDR2 FQNEAQ (reference sequence). V was clipped by 5 bases and J by 2 bases, with 10 bases between them. The CDR3 contains 13 residues.

The chain carries TRBV6-5 and TRBJ1-1, with TRBD1 identical over 7 bases. Germline loops: CDR1 MNHEY, CDR2 SVGAGI. V lost 6 bases and J lost 1; bases outside the gene matches: 5. The CDR3 sequence is 14 residues long. The CDR3 nucleotides are TGTGCCAGCAGCCTCAGACAGGGGAACACTGAAGCTTTCTTT. Its translation is CASSLRQGNTEAFF.

The chain couples TRBV14 to TRBJ1-6; 9 bases fit TRBD1. The CDR3 runs 13 residues. Germline V gene data show CDR1 as SGHDN and CDR2 as FVKESK. V shed 5 bases and J 13 bases; nucleotides not matched to a gene: 6. The CDR3 DNA is TGTGCCAGCAGCTTACAGGGGGCAGCGCCCCTCCACTTT. Translated, it gives CASSLQGAAPLHF.

The table lists this clone with a count of one. J is TRBJ1-5 and V is TRBV6-1, with D possibly being TRBD1 (5 bases). CDR3 size: 15 residues. The ends were cut back, 1 base at V and 7 bases at J, with 14 bases in the middle. The germline V gene has CDR1 MNHNS and CDR2 SASEGT. The CDR3 region has the DNA TGTGCCAGCAGTGAAGGAGTAGGGGAGGACCAGCCCCAGCATTTT. It specifies CASSEGVGEDQPQHF.

The CDR3 sequence: CASSSQGVYEKLFF. For the CDR3, the DNA is TGCGCCAGCAGCTCCCAGGGGGTTTACGAAAAACTGTTTTTT. V usage is TRBV5-1 and J usage is TRBJ1-4, with 7 bases aligning to TRBD1. V lost 3 bases to trimming and J lost 8 bases; unmatched junction nucleotides: 7. From germline, CDR1 is SGHRS and CDR2 YFSETQ. The CDR3 is 14 residues long.

In its sample, this clone was seen once. J is TRBJ2-1 and V is TRBV7-2; 10 bases are shared with TRBD2. The CDR3 spans 15 residues. V lost 7 bases, J lost 6 bases, and 9 bases stayed unmatched. CDR1 SGHTA and CDR2 FQGNSA come from the germline V gene. The DNA for the CDR3 is TGTGCCAGCACCTCAGCGGGGGGGCTTCTCAATGAGCAGTTCTTC. This translates into CASTSAGGLLNEQFF.

The J gene is TRBJ1-2, the V gene TRBV23-1; no clear D gene. TRBV23-1 is filed as an ORF, its function uncertain. The CDR3 is made up of 16 amino acids. Trimming stripped 1 base from V and 8 bases from J, with 20 bases between. The CDR3 region is CASSQLEDGDPGGYTF. In DNA form, the CDR3 reads TGCGCCAGCAGTCAATTGGAGGACGGAGATCCCGGGGGCTACACCTTC.

The genes are TRBV19 and TRBJ1-5; D ambiguous. The germline V gene has CDR1 LNHDA and CDR2 SQIVND (reference sequence). There are 14 residues in the CDR3. Deletions cut 6 bases from V and 0 bases from J, with 9 bases between. DNA for the CDR3: TGTGCCAGTAGCACAATTCATAGCAATCAGCCCCAGCATTTT. It encodes CASSTIHSNQPQHF.

The chain couples TRBV18 to TRBJ2-3, with 7 bases lining up with TRBD1. After removal of 6 bases from V and 5 bases from J, the junction contained 14 bases not matched to a gene. The germline CDR1 and CDR2 sequences are KGHSH and LQKENI. The CDR3 has 16 amino acids. The CDR3 nucleotides are TGTGCCAGCTCCTACTCCACCGGGACAGCCGGAGATACGCAGTATTTT. Protein sequence: CASSYSTGTAGDTQYF.

The rearrangement joins TRBV4-1 to TRBJ1-6; possibly TRBD1 for D (5 bases). Germline V gives CDR1 MGHRA, CDR2 YSYEKL. This CDR3 has 14 amino acids. V shed 4 bases and J shed 9 bases, with 13 bases lying between them. Here the CDR3 DNA reads TGCGCCAGCAGCCGACTGGGGCTTGGTTCACCCCTCCACTTT. Translated, it gives CASSRLGLGSPLHF.